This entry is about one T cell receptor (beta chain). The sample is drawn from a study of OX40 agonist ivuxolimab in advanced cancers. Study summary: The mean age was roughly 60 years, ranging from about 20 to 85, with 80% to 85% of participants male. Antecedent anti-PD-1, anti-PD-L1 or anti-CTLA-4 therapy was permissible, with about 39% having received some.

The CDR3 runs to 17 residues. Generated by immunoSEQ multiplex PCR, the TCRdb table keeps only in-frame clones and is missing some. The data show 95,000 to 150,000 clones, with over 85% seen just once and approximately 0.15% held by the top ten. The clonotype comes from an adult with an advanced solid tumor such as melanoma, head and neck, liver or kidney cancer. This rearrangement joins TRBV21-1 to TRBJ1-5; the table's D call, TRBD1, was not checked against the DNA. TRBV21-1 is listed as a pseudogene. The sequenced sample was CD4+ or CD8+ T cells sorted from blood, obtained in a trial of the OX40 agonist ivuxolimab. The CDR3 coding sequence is TGTGCCAGCATTCCGGACAGACTACTGTATAGCAATCAGCCCCAGCATTTT. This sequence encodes CASIPDRLLYSNQPQHF.